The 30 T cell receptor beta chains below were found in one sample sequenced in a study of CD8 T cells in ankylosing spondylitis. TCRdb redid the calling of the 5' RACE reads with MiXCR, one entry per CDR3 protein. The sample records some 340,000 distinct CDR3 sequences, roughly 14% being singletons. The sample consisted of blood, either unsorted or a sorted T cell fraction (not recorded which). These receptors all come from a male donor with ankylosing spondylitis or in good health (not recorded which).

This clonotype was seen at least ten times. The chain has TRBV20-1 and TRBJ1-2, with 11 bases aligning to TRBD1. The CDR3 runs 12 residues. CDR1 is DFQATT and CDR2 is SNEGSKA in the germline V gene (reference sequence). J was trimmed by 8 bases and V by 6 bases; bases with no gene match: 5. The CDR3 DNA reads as TGCAGTGCCGGACAGGGGGCGCGGGGCTACACCTTC. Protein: CSAGQGARGYTF.

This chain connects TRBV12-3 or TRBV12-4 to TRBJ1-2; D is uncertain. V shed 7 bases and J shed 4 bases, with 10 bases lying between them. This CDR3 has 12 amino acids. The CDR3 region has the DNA TGTGCCAGCAATCAAAACGGCTATGGCTACACCTTC. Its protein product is CASNQNGYGYTF.

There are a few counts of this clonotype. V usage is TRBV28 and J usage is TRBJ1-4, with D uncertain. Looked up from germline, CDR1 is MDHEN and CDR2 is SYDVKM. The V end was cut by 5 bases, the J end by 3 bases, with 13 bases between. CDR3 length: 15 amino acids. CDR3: CASSMWARSNEKLFF. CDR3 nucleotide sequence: TGTGCCAGCAGTATGTGGGCCCGGTCTAATGAAAAACTGTTTTTT.

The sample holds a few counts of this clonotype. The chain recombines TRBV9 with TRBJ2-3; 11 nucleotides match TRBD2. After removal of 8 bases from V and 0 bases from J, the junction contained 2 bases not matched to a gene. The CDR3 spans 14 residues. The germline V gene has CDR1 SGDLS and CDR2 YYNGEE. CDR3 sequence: CASTSGRSTDTQYF. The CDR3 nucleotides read TGTGCCAGTACTAGCGGGAGAAGCACAGATACGCAGTATTTT.

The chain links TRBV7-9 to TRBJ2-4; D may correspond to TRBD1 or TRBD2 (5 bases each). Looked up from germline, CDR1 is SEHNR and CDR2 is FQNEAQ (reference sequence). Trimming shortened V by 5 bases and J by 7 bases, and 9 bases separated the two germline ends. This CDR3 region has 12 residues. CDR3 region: CASSPEGNIQYF. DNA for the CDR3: TGTGCCAGCAGCCCAGAGGGGAACATTCAGTACTTC. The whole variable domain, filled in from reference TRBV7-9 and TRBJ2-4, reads DTGVSQNPRHKITKRGQNVTFRCDPISEHNRLYWYRQTLGQGPEFLTYFQNEAQLEKSRLLSDRFSAERPKGSFSTLEIQRTEQGDSAMYLCASSPEGNIQYFGAGTRLSVL.

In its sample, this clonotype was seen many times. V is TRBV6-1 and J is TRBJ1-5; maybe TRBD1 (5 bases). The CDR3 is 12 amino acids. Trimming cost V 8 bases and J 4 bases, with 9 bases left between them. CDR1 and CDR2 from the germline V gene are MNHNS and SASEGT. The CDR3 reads CASRDLNQPQHF. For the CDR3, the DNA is TGTGCCAGCCGGGACCTAAATCAGCCCCAGCATTTT.

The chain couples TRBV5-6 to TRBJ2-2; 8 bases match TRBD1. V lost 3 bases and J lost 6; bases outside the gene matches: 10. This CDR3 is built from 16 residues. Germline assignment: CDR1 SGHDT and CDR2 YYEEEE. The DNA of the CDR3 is TGTGCCAGCAGCTACCCCCCAGGGGGCTTGGCCGGGGAGCTGTTTTTT. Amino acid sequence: CASSYPPGGLAGELFF.

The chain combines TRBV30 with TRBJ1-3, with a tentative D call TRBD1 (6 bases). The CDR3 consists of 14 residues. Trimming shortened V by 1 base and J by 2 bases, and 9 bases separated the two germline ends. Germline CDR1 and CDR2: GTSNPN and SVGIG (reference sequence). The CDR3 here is CAWSGTVPGNTIYF. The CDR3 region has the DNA TGTGCCTGGAGTGGGACAGTTCCTGGAAACACCATATATTTT. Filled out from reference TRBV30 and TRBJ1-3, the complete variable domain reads SQTIHQWPATLVQPVGSPLSLECTVEGTSNPNLYWYRQAAGRGLQLLFYSVGIGQISSEVPQNLSASRPQDRQFILSSKKLLLSDSGFYLCAWSGTVPGNTIYFGEGSWLTVV.

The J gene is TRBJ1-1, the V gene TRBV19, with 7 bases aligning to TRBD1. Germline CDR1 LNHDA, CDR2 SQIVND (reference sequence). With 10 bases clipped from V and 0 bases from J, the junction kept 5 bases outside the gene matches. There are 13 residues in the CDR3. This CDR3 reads CATKGQLNTEAFF. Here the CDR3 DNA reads TGTGCCACTAAGGGACAGCTGAACACTGAAGCTTTCTTT.

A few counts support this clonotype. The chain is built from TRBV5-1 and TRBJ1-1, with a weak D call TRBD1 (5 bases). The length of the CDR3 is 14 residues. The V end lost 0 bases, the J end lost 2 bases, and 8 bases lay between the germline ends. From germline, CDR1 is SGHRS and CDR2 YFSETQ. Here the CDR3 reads CASSLEWGNTEAFF. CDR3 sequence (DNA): TGCGCCAGCAGCTTGGAATGGGGCAACACTGAAGCTTTCTTT.

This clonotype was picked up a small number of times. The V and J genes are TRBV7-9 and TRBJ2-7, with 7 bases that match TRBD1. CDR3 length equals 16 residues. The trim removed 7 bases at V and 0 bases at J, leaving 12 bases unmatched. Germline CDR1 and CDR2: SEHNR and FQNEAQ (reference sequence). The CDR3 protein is CASNSAGTASSYEQYF. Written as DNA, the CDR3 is TGTGCCAGCAACTCTGCAGGGACAGCAAGCTCCTACGAGCAGTACTTC.

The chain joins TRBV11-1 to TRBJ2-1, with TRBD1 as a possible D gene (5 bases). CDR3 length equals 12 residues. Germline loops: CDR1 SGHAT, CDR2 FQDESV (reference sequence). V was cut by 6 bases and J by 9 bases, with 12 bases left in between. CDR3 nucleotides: TGTGCCAGCAGGCTGACAGTAGGTGAGCAGTTCTTC. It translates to CASRLTVGEQFF. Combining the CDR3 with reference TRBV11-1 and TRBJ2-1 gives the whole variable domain EAEVAQSPRYKITEKSQAVAFWCDPISGHATLYWYRQILGQGPELLVQFQDESVVDDSQLPKDRFSAERLKGVDSTLKIQPAELGDSAMYLCASRLTVGEQFFGPGTRLTVL.

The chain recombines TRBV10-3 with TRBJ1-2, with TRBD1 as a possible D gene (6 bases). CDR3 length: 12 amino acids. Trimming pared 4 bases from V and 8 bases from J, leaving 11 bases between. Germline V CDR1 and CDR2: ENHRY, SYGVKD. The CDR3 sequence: CAISVNREGYTF. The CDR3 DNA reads TGTGCCATCAGTGTAAACAGGGAGGGCTACACCTTC.

CDR3: CASSPEGQSDTQYF. Here the CDR3 DNA reads TGTGCCAGCAGCCCCGAAGGACAATCAGATACGCAGTATTTT. The chain couples TRBV7-9 to TRBJ2-3, with D possibly matching TRBD1 (5 bases). Germline CDR1 and CDR2: SEHNR and FQNEAQ (reference sequence). The length of the CDR3 is 14 residues. The ends were cut back, 5 bases at V and 4 bases at J, with 13 bases in the middle. The full variable domain, completed using reference TRBV7-9 and TRBJ2-3, is DTGVSQNPRHKITKRGQNVTFRCDPISEHNRLYWYRQTLGQGPEFLTYFQNEAQLEKSRLLSDRFSAERPKGSFSTLEIQRTEQGDSAMYLCASSPEGQSDTQYFGPGTRLTVL.

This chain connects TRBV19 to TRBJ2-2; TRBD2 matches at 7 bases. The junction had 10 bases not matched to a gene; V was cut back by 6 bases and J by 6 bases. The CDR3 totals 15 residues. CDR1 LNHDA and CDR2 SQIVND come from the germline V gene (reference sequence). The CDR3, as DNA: TGTGCCAGTAGGACCCGAGGCGGGGGAGCCGGGGAGCTGTTTTTT. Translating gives CASRTRGGGAGELFF.

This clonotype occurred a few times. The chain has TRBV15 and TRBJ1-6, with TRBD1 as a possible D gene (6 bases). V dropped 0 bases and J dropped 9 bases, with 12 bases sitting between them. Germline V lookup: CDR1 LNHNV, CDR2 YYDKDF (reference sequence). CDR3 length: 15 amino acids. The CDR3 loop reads CATSRDPGVGSPLHF. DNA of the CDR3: TGTGCCACCAGCAGAGATCCAGGGGTGGGTTCACCCCTCCACTTT.

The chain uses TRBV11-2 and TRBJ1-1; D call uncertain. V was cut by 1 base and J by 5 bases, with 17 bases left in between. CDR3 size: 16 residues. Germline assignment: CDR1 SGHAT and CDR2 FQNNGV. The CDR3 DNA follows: TGTGCCAGCAGCTTAGTGGTTTTGAGGGCTGAGACTGAAGCTTTCTTT. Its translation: CASSLVVLRAETEAFF.

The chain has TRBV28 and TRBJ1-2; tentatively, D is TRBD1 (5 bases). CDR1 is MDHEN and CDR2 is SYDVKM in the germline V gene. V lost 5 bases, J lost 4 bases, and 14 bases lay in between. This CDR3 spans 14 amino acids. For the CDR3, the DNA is TGTGCCAGCAGTCCTGTTGGGGGAAGCTATGGCTACACCTTC. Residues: CASSPVGGSYGYTF.

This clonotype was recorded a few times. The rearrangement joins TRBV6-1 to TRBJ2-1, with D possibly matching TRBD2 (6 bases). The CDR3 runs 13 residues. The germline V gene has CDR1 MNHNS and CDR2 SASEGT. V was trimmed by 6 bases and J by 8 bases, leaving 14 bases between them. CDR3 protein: CASRTGSLHEQFF. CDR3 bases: TGTGCCAGCAGAACCGGGAGTTTGCATGAGCAGTTCTTC.

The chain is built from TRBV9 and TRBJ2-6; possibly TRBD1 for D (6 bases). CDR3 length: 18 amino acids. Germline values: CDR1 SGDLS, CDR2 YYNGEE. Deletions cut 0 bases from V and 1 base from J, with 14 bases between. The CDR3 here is CASSVALQGRSGANVLTF. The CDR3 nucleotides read TGTGCCAGCAGCGTAGCGTTACAGGGAAGGTCTGGGGCCAACGTCCTGACTTTC.

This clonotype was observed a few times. Here the CDR3 reads CASRGEYTQYF. CDR3 DNA sequence: TGTGCCAGCAGAGGGGAATATACGCAGTATTTT. The chain uses TRBV11-2 and TRBJ2-3; tentatively, D is TRBD1 (5 bases). CDR3 length equals 11 residues. Trimming cost V 6 bases and J 7 bases, with 8 bases left between them. Germline V gene sequence: CDR1 SGHAT, CDR2 FQNNGV. Full variable domain (remainder filled in from reference TRBV11-2 and TRBJ2-3): EAGVAQSPRYKIIEKRQSVAFWCNPISGHATLYWYQQILGQGPKLLIQFQNNGVVDDSQLPKDRFSAERLKGVDSTLKIQPAKLEDSAVYLCASRGEYTQYFGPGTRLTVL.

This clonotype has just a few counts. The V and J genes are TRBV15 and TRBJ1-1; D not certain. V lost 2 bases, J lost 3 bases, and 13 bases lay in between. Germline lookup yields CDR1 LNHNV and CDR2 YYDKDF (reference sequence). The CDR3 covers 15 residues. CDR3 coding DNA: TGTGCCACCAGCAGACCTTTGGGCGCCTACACTGAAGCTTTCTTT. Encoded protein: CATSRPLGAYTEAFF.

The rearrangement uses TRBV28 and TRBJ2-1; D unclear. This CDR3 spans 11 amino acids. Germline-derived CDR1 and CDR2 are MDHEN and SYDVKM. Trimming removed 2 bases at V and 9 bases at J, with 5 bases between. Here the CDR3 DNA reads TGTGCCAGCAGTTTACTCCTTGAGCAGTTCTTC. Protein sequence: CASSLLLEQFF. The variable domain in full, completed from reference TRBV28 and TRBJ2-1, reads DVKVTQSSRYLVKRTGEKVFLECVQDMDHENMFWYRQDPGLGLRLIYFSYDVKMKEKGDIPEGYSVSREKKERFSLILESASTNQTSMYLCASSLLLEQFFGPGTRLTVL.

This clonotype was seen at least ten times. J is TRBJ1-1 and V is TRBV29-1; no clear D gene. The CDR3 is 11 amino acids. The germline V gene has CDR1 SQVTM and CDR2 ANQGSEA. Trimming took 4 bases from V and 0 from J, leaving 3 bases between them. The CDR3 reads CSVGMNTEAFF. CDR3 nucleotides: TGCAGCGTTGGTATGAACACTGAAGCTTTCTTT.

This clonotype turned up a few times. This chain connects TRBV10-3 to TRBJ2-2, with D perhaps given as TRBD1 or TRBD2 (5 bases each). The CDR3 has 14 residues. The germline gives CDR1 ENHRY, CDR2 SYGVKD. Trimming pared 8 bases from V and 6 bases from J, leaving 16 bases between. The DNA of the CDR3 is TGTGCCATCGGATCAGTTCAGGGAGCCGGGGAGCTGTTTTTT. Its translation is CAIGSVQGAGELFF.

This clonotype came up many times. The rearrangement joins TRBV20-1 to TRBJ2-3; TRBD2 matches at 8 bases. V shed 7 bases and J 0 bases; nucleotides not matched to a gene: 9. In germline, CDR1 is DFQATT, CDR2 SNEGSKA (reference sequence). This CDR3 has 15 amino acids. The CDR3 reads CSGLLTSGSTDTQYF. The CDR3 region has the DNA TGCAGTGGATTACTTACTAGCGGAAGCACAGATACGCAGTATTTT.

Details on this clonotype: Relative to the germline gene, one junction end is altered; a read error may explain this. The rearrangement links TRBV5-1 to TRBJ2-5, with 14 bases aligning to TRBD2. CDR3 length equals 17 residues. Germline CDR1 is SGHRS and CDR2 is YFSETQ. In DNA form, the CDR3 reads TGCGCCTCGTACCTCGGGACTAGCGGGGGCCTTCAAGAGACCCCGTACTTC. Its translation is CASYLGTSGGLQETPYF.

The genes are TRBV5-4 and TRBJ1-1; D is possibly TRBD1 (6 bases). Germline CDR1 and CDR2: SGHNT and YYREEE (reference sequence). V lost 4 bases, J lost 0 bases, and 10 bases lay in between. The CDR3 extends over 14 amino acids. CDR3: CASSAGQLNTEAFF. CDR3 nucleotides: TGTGCCAGCAGCGCTGGACAGTTGAACACTGAAGCTTTCTTT.

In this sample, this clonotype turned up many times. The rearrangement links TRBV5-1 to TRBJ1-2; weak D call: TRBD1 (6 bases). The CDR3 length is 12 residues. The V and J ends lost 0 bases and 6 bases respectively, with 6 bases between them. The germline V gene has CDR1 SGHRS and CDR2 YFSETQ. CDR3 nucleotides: TGCGCCAGCAGCTTGGGACAGGATGGCTACACCTTC. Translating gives CASSLGQDGYTF.

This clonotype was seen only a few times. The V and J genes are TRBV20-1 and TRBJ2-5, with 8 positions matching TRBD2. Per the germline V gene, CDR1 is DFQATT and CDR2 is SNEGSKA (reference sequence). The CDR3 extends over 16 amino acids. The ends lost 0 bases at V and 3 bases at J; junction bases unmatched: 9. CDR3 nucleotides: TGCAGTGCTAGAGATCTCGGGGGGGGCGTCAAAGAGACCCAGTACTTC. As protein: CSARDLGGGVKETQYF.